A single sample gave rise to the 28 T cell receptor beta chains below, sequenced in a study of cytomegalovirus exposure and HLA in healthy donors. Amplification used 60 Vbeta primers and 13 Jbeta primers. Method: immunoSEQ multiplex PCR; TCRdb's copy keeps in-frame clones and lacks some. Among under 200,000 clones listed, around 74% were seen once. The sequenced sample consisted of PBMCs. These receptors were taken from a female donor in good health and CMV-seronegative.

Comments on this clone: The sample carries other DNA sequences with the same CDR3. V usage is TRBV30 and J usage is TRBJ1-1; D gene uncertain. The V end lost 2 bases, the J end lost 1 base, and 8 bases lay between the germline ends. The germline CDR1 and CDR2 sequences are GTSNPN and SVGIG (reference sequence). The CDR3 spans 13 residues. CDR3 nucleotides: TGTGCCTGGAGTCGGCGGCCGAACACTGAAGCTTTCTTT. Protein sequence: CAWSRRPNTEAFF.

J is TRBJ2-6 and V is TRBV5-1; TRBD2 aligns across 7 bases. The V segment lost 0 bases and the J segment 15 bases; nucleotides outside the gene matches: 3. Germline loops: CDR1 SGHRS, CDR2 YFSETQ. The CDR3 spans 12 residues. The DNA for the CDR3 is TGCGCCAGCAGCTTGGGTTCGGGGGGCCTGACTTTC. It is translated as CASSLGSGGLTF.

V usage is TRBV28 and J usage is TRBJ2-6; maybe TRBD1 (6 bases). Trimming pared 7 bases from V and 2 bases from J, leaving 24 bases between. Germline V gene lookup returns CDR1 MDHEN and CDR2 SYDVKM. This CDR3 has 19 residues. CDR3: CASKDERGGSLAGANVLTF. CDR3 bases: TGTGCCAGCAAAGACGAGCGAGGGGGATCTCTGGCTGGGGCCAACGTCCTGACTTTC.

The table lists this clone with a few counts. The chain carries TRBV6-1 and TRBJ2-2; 9 nucleotides match TRBD1. CDR1 MNHNS and CDR2 SASEGT come from the germline V gene. This CDR3 contains 14 residues. V was clipped by 7 bases and J by 6 bases; unmatched bases: 6. The CDR3 loop reads CASTGQGWPGELFF. Here the CDR3 DNA reads TGTGCCAGCACGGGACAGGGATGGCCCGGGGAGCTGTTTTTT.

The V call is TRBV6-5, the J call TRBJ1-2; 7 nucleotides agree with TRBD1. The CDR3 covers 15 residues. V lost 6 bases and J lost 4; bases outside the gene matches: 11. CDR1 MNHEY and CDR2 SVGAGI come from the germline V gene. CDR3 residues: CASSSWTGLGYGYTF. The CDR3 nucleotides read TGTGCCAGCAGCTCGTGGACAGGCCTGGGCTATGGCTACACCTTC.

This chain uses TRBV5-6 with TRBJ1-4; D remains ambiguous. With 0 bases removed from V and 4 bases from J, the gap between germline ends came to 10 bases. Germline CDR1 reads SGHDT; CDR2 reads YYEEEE. This CDR3 has 15 residues. The DNA for the CDR3 is TGTGCCAGCAGCTTGGGGCAGATCAATAATGAAAAACTGTTTTTT. Residues: CASSLGQINNEKLFF.

V usage is TRBV10-3 and J usage is TRBJ2-5; TRBD2 is a possible D gene (5 bases). The V gene lost 4 bases and the J gene lost 11 bases, with 20 bases spanning the gap. This CDR3 has 14 residues. Per the germline V gene, CDR1 is ENHRY and CDR2 is SYGVKD. The CDR3 loop reads CAISGEGVLREQYF. In DNA, the CDR3 is TGTGCCATCAGTGGCGAGGGTGTGCTACGTGAGCAGTACTTC.

The chain carries TRBV7-2 and TRBJ2-5, with D maybe TRBD2 (5 bases). The CDR3 has 14 residues. Germline V gene data show CDR1 as SGHTA and CDR2 as FQGNSA. Between the trimmed V and J ends, which lost 5 bases and 1 base, there was a span of 11 bases. The CDR3 sequence: CASSPQRLQETQYF. CDR3 nucleotide sequence: TGTGCCAGCAGCCCCCAGCGGCTCCAAGAGACCCAGTACTTC.

The DNA for the CDR3 is TGTGCCCTAGGTAACCCCTACGAGCAGTACTTC. This codes for CALGNPYEQYF. The chain joins TRBV25-1 to TRBJ2-7; no firm D call. The length of the CDR3 is 11 residues. CDR1 and CDR2 from the germline V gene are MGHDK and SYGVNS. The V end lost 11 bases, the J end lost 2 bases, and 10 bases lay between the germline ends.

This clone was observed a single time. CDR3 nucleotide sequence: TGCGCCAGCAGGGGAGGACAGGGGTTCACCGAGCAGTACTTC. It yields the protein CASRGGQGFTEQYF. The rearrangement links TRBV5-1 to TRBJ2-7, with TRBD1 matching over 9 bases. CDR1 is SGHRS and CDR2 is YFSETQ in the germline V gene. V shed 5 bases, J shed 6 bases, and the junction held 9 bases outside the gene matches. The CDR3 totals 14 residues. Full variable domain (outside the CDR3, taken from reference TRBV5-1 and TRBJ2-7): KAGVTQTPRYLIKTRGQQVTLSCSPISGHRSVSWYQQTPGQGLQFLFEYFSETQRNKGNFPGRFSGRQFSNSRSEMNVSTLELGDSALYLCASRGGQGFTEQYFGPGTRLTVT.

The chain employs TRBV5-1 and TRBJ1-1; D is uncertain. This CDR3 spans 16 amino acids. Germline V lookup: CDR1 SGHRS, CDR2 YFSETQ. The V end lost 0 bases, the J end lost 1 base, and 13 bases lay between the germline ends. CDR3 nucleotide sequence: TGCGCCAGCAGCTTGGAGAGAGCGACGAGGAACACTGAAGCTTTCTTT. Protein product: CASSLERATRNTEAFF.

This clone was picked up one time. In DNA form, the CDR3 reads TGTGCCAGCAGTTCCGGTTCGAGCGGGAGGTTGAATGAGCAGTTCTTC. Residues: CASSSGSSGRLNEQFF. The rearrangement links TRBV6-6 to TRBJ2-1; 9 nucleotides agree with TRBD2. The CDR3 is 16 amino acids. Looked up from germline, CDR1 is MNHNY and CDR2 is SVGAGI (reference sequence). The junction had 11 bases not matched to a gene; V was cut back by 4 bases and J by 7 bases.

This clone was detected a few times. The rearrangement uses TRBV15 and TRBJ2-3; 12 positions match TRBD2. Trimming cost V 1 base and J 4 bases; bases outside gene matches: 6. The germline gives CDR1 LNHNV, CDR2 YYDKDF (reference sequence). The CDR3 sequence is 17 residues long. Here the CDR3 DNA reads TGTGCCACCAGCAGAGGTGGGCTAGCGGGGGGGTCAGATACGCAGTATTTT. Its protein is CATSRGGLAGGSDTQYF.

J is TRBJ2-6 and V is TRBV4-2, with D possibly TRBD2 on 6 matching bases. Trimming removed 6 bases from V and 0 bases from J, with 15 bases in between. The CDR3 spans 17 residues. Germline lookup yields CDR1 LGHNA and CDR2 YNFKEQ. The CDR3 region is CASSPGVESSGANVLTF. In nucleotides, the CDR3 is TGTGCCAGCAGTCCGGGGGTGGAGAGCTCTGGGGCCAACGTCCTGACTTTC.

V gene TRBV14 combines with J gene TRBJ2-4, with 7 bases aligning to TRBD2. CDR1 SGHDN and CDR2 FVKESK come from the germline V gene. With 3 bases clipped from V and 0 bases from J, the junction kept 5 bases outside the gene matches. The CDR3 runs to 16 residues. The CDR3: CASSHGAGLAKNIQYF. The CDR3 DNA is TGTGCCAGCAGCCATGGAGCGGGGCTAGCCAAAAACATTCAGTACTTC.

This chain joins TRBV6-5 and TRBJ2-3; 8 nucleotides align to TRBD2. Losses at the gene ends were 4 bases for V and 4 bases for J; bases not matched to a gene: 4. This CDR3 region has 14 residues. The V gene's germline CDR1 is MNHEY and CDR2 SVGAGI. The CDR3 DNA is TGTGCCAGCAGTTGGGGCGGGAGGCCAGATACGCAGTATTTT. Translated, it gives CASSWGGRPDTQYF.

V gene TRBV11-2 combines with J gene TRBJ1-1; D possibly corresponds to TRBD1 (5 bases). V lost 1 base and J lost 3, with 9 bases in between. The CDR3 runs 14 residues. Germline assignment: CDR1 SGHAT and CDR2 FQNNGV. The DNA for the CDR3 is TGTGCCAGCAGCTTAGTTGCAGGGCACACTGAAGCTTTCTTT. Protein sequence: CASSLVAGHTEAFF.

The J gene is TRBJ1-1, the V gene TRBV7-6; D uncertain. The CDR3 loop spans 15 amino acids. V was clipped by 1 base and J by 8 bases, with 17 bases between them. CDR1 is SGHVS and CDR2 is FNYEAQ in the germline V gene. The CDR3 sequence: CASSLGSSPSTEAFF. For the CDR3, the DNA is TGTGCCAGCAGCTTAGGGTCGAGTCCATCAACCGAAGCTTTCTTT. Looking up the rest from reference TRBV7-6 and TRBJ1-1 gives the full variable domain: GAGVSQSPRYKVTKRGQDVALRCDPISGHVSLYWYRQALGQGPEFLTYFNYEAQQDKSGLPNDRFSAERPEGSISTLTIQRTEQRDSAMYRCASSLGSSPSTEAFFGQGTRLTVV.

The rearrangement joins TRBV28 to TRBJ1-3; D may be TRBD1 (6 bases). In germline, CDR1 is MDHEN, CDR2 SYDVKM. There are 16 residues in the CDR3. V lost 3 bases and J lost 3, with 15 bases in between. The DNA for the CDR3 is TGTGCCAGCAGTTTGGACCGAGGGGGTCGTGGAAACACCATATATTTT. It yields the protein CASSLDRGGRGNTIYF.

Only one count was recorded for this clone. This chain joins TRBV25-1 and TRBJ1-1; 7 bases match TRBD1. Losses at the gene ends were 1 base for V and 0 bases for J; bases not matched to a gene: 2. The CDR3 consists of 15 residues. Germline V gene data show CDR1 as MGHDK and CDR2 as SYGVNS. Here the CDR3 DNA reads TGTGCCAGCAGTGAATGGCAGGGGGTGAACACTGAAGCTTTCTTT. This gives the protein CASSEWQGVNTEAFF.

The chain is built from TRBV2 and TRBJ1-4; maybe TRBD1 (5 bases). CDR3 length equals 14 residues. The germline V gene encodes CDR1 SNHLY and CDR2 FYNNEI. Trimming took 3 bases from V and 3 from J, leaving 8 bases between them. CDR3 DNA: TGTGCCAGCAGTGACACGGGGGCTAATGAAAAACTGTTTTTT. This encodes CASSDTGANEKLFF.

The chain employs TRBV4-2 and TRBJ2-3; TRBD2 aligns across 9 bases. After removal of 5 bases from V and 0 bases from J, the junction contained 3 bases not matched to a gene. The CDR3 is made up of 15 amino acids. Germline V gene lookup returns CDR1 LGHNA and CDR2 YNFKEQ. The CDR3 DNA sequence: TGTGCCAGCAGCTCTAGCGGGAAGAGCACAGATACGCAGTATTTT. Amino acids: CASSSSGKSTDTQYF.

The rearrangement links TRBV7-2 to TRBJ1-5; D possibly corresponds to TRBD1 (5 bases). The V end was cut by 1 base, the J end by 5 bases, with 6 bases between. Germline V CDR1 and CDR2: SGHTA, FQGNSA. CDR3 length equals 13 residues. The DNA for the CDR3 is TGTGCCAGCAGCTTAGTAGGGGATCAGCCCCAGCATTTT. Translated: CASSLVGDQPQHF.

This chain uses TRBV7-2 with TRBJ2-5, with a tentative D call TRBD2 (6 bases). The CDR3 consists of 16 residues. Germline lookup yields CDR1 SGHTA and CDR2 FQGNSA. Deletions cut 5 bases from V and 4 bases from J, with 20 bases between. This CDR3 is CASSLTGSRGRETQYF. The CDR3 DNA is TGTGCCAGCAGCCTGACGGGGTCGCGGGGTCGAGAGACCCAGTACTTC.

The rearrangement links TRBV28 to TRBJ2-1; TRBD2 matches at 16 bases. Germline loops: CDR1 MDHEN, CDR2 SYDVKM. J gave up 5 bases and V 6 bases, and 4 bases lay outside the gene matches. The CDR3 has 16 amino acids. This CDR3 is CASRPGLAGGDNEQFF. CDR3 nucleotides: TGTGCCAGCAGACCGGGACTAGCGGGAGGGGACAATGAGCAGTTCTTC.

The gene calls are TRBV6-1 and TRBJ2-7; 8 bases map to TRBD1. The length of the CDR3 is 17 residues. CDR1 is MNHNS and CDR2 is SASEGT in the germline V gene. V lost 4 bases and J lost 4; bases outside the gene matches: 15. The DNA for the CDR3 is TGTGCCAGCAGTGGGGGAACGCTACAGGGGGGCCTGTACGAGCAGTACTTC. Translating gives CASSGGTLQGGLYEQYF.

CDR3 region: CASSVGASGSTETQYF. CDR3 nucleotide sequence: TGTGCCAGCAGCGTAGGGGCTAGCGGGTCCACAGAGACCCAGTACTTC. The chain recombines TRBV9 with TRBJ2-5; 8 nucleotides line up with TRBD2. Unmatched junction bases numbered 8, after V lost 0 bases and J lost 4 bases. The CDR3 totals 16 residues. Germline V gives CDR1 SGDLS, CDR2 YYNGEE.

This CDR3 is CASSEATGLKAFF. The CDR3, as DNA: TGTGCCAGCAGTGAGGCGACAGGGTTGAAAGCTTTCTTT. V gene TRBV6-4 combines with J gene TRBJ1-1, with TRBD1 matching over 7 bases. The CDR3 is 13 amino acids. V gave up 3 bases and J gave up 9 bases; unmatched junction bases: 7. Germline values: CDR1 MRHNA, CDR2 SNTAGT.